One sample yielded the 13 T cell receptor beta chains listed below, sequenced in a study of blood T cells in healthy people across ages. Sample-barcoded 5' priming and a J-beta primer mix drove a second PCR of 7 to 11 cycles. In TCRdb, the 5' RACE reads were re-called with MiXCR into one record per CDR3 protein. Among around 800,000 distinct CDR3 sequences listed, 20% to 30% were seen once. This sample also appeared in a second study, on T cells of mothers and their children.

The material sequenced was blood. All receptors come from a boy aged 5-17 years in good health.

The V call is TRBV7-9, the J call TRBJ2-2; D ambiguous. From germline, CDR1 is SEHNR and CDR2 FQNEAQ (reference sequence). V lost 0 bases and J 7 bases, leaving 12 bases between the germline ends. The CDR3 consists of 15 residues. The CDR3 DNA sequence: TGTGCCAGCAGCTTAGCGCCCCTCAAGGGCGGGGAGCTGTTTTTT. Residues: CASSLAPLKGGELFF.

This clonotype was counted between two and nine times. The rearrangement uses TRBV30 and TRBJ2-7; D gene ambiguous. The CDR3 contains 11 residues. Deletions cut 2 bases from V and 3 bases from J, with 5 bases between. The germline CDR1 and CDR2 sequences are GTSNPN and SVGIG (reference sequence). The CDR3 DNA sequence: TGTGCCTGGAGTCCTCTCTACGAGCAGTACTTC. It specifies CAWSPLYEQYF.

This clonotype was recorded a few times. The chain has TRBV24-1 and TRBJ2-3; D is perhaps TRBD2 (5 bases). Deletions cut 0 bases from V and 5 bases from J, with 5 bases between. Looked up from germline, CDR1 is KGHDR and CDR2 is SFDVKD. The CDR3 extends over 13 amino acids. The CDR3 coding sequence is TGTGCCACCAGTGATTTGCGGGGAGATACGCAGTATTTT. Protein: CATSDLRGDTQYF.

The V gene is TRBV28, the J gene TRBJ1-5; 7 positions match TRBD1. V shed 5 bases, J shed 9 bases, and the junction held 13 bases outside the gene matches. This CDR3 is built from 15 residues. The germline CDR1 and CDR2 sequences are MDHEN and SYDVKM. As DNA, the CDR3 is TGTGCCAGCAGTCTCGGGCCCTCAGGGGGGCGGCCCCAGCATTTT. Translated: CASSLGPSGGRPQHF.

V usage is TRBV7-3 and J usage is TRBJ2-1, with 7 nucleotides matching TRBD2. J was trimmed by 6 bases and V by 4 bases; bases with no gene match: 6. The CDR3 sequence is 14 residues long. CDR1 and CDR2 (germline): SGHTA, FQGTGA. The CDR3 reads CASSSGTIPNEQFF. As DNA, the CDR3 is TGTGCCAGCAGCTCGGGGACTATCCCCAATGAGCAGTTCTTC.

CDR3 residues: CASSLALNAGSQETQYF. For the CDR3, the DNA is TGTGCCAGCAGCTTAGCCCTCAATGCGGGGTCTCAAGAGACCCAGTACTTC. This sequence joins TRBV7-6 and TRBJ2-5, with D perhaps TRBD2 (6 bases). CDR3 length: 17 amino acids. Trimming removed 0 bases from V and 2 bases from J, with 16 bases in between. Germline assignment: CDR1 SGHVS and CDR2 FNYEAQ.

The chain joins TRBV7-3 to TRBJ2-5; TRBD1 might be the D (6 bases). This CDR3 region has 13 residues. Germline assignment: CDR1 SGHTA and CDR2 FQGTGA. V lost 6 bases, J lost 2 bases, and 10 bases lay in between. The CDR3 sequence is CASSTGFQETQYF. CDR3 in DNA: TGTGCCAGCAGTACAGGGTTTCAAGAGACCCAGTACTTC.

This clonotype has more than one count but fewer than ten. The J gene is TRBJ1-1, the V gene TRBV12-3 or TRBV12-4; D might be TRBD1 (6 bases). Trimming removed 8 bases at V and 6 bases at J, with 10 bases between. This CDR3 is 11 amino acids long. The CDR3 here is CASCRGSEAFF. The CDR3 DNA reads TGTGCCAGCTGTAGGGGGTCTGAAGCTTTCTTT.

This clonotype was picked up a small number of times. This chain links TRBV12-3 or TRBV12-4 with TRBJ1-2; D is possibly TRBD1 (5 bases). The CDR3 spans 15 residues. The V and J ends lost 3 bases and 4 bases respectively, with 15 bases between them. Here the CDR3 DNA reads TGTGCCAGCAGTTTTACCCAGGGCTTGGTCTATGGCTACACCTTC. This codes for CASSFTQGLVYGYTF.

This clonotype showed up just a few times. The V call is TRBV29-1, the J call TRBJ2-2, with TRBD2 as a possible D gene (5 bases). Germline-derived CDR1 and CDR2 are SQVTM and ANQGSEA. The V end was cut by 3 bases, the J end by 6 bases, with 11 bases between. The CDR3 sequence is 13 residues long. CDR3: CSVETTGAGELFF. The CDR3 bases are TGCAGCGTTGAGACAACCGGGGCCGGGGAGCTGTTTTTT.

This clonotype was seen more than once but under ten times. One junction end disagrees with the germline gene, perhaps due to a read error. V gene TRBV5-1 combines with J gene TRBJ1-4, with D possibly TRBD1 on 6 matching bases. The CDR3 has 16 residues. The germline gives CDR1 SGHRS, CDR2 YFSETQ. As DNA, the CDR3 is TGCGCCAGCAGCATTGGGGGCAACGGGCAGGATGAAAAATTGTTTTTT. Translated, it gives CASSIGGNGQDEKLFF. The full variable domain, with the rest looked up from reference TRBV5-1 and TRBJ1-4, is KAGVTQTPRYLIKTRGQQVTLSCSPISGHRSVSWYQQTPGQGLQFLFEYFSETQRNKGNFPGRFSGRQFSNSRSEMNVSTLELGDSALYLCASSIGGNGQDEKLFFGSGTQLSVL.

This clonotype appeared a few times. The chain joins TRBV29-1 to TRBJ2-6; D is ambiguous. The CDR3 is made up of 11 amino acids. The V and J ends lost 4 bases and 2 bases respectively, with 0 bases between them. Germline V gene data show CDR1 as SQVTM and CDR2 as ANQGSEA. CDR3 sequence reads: CSVAGANVLTF. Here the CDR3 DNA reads TGCAGCGTTGCTGGGGCCAACGTCCTGACTTTC. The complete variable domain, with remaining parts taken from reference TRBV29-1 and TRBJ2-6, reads SAVISQKPSRDICQRGTSLTIQCQVDSQVTMMFWYRQQPGQSLTLIATANQGSEATYESGFVIDKFPISRPNLTFSTLTVSNMSPEDSSIYLCSVAGANVLTFGAGSRLTVL.

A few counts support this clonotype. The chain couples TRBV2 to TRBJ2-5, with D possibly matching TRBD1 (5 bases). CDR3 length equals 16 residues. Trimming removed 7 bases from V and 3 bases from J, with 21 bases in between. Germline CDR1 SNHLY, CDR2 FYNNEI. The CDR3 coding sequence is TGTGCCAGCACCCCGGACCGACAGTGGGCGAAAGAGACCCAGTACTTC. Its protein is CASTPDRQWAKETQYF. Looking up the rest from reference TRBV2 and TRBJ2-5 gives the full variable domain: EPEVTQTPSHQVTQMGQEVILRCVPISNHLYFYWYRQILGQKVEFLVSFYNNEISEKSEIFDDQFSVERPDGSNFTLKIRSTKLEDSAMYFCASTPDRQWAKETQYFGPGTRLLVL.